This TCR beta chain is drawn from a study of blood T cell repertoires in COVID-19. Study summary: Samples came from the United States, Italy and Spain, spanning acute and convalescent COVID-19.

In germline, CDR1 is LNHDA, CDR2 SQIVND (reference sequence). V lost 4 bases and J 9 bases, leaving 10 bases between the germline ends. This CDR3 spans 12 amino acids. Using immunoSEQ multiplex PCR, the repertoire was profiled, and TCRdb retains in-frame clones only, with some absent. The sample lists 200,000 to 250,000 clones, about four fifths seen once, with 1.8% in the top ten. Cohorts were assigned according to the clinical history that participants reported. Among Cohort 3 donors, those recovered had two negative PCRs, clearance, or symptom resolution. The chain employs TRBV19 and TRBJ1-5; D call uncertain. The sequence was collected from a man in his sixties who had recovered from COVID-19. What was sequenced was PBMCs or T cells enriched from blood (not recorded which). DNA of the CDR3: TGTGCCAGTAGTACCCCCGGTCGGCCCCAGCATTTT. This sequence encodes CASSTPGRPQHF.